This entry lists 9 T cell receptor beta chains sequenced from one sample in a study of control samples from healthy donors and cancer patients (dated by TCRdb to between 2020 and 2021). The library was made by the immunoSEQ multiplex PCR assay. Here the immuneACCESS table is served through TCRdb, limited to in-frame sequences with V and J called. Missing clones are a known gap in these copies; in checked studies unresolved V genes cover under half, and the rest lacks a known reason. For this sample the table gives 150,000 to 200,000 clones, of which around 88% were detected only once. The biggest ten clones account for roughly 1.7% of the sample. What was sequenced was blood. These receptors were obtained from a man between 18 and 29 years old in good health.

The genes are TRBV28 and TRBJ2-7, with 7 nucleotides matching TRBD2. The V and J ends lost 5 bases and 8 bases, in that order; junction bases with no gene match: 21. Germline CDR1 and CDR2: MDHEN and SYDVKM. There are 17 residues in the CDR3. The CDR3 DNA follows: TGTGCCAGCAGTCTAACGCCTGAGGGACGGGGGGTCTCGAAGCAGTACTTC. This sequence encodes CASSLTPEGRGVSKQYF.

This chain connects TRBV23-1 to TRBJ2-5, with 8 positions matching TRBD2. TRBV23-1 is recorded as an ORF, its role being uncertain. The CDR3 runs 14 residues. V gave up 7 bases and J gave up 1 base; unmatched junction bases: 5. The CDR3 reads CASTLRGGQETQYF. In DNA, the CDR3 is TGCGCCAGCACCCTTCGGGGGGGCCAAGAGACCCAGTACTTC.

The chain employs TRBV5-3 and TRBJ1-2; a possible D gene is TRBD1 (6 bases). TRBV5-3 is known as an ORF, though its function is uncertain. The CDR3 runs 16 residues. The V end lost 4 bases, the J end lost 6 bases, and 22 bases lay between the germline ends. CDR3 residues: CARSRGQGGGLNGYTF. DNA for the CDR3: TGTGCCAGAAGCCGGGGGCAGGGCGGGGGATTGAATGGCTACACCTTC.

The chain is built from TRBV3-1 (or the pseudogene TRBV3-2) and TRBJ1-1; 8 nucleotides agree with TRBD1. V was clipped by 6 bases and J by 4 bases; unmatched bases: 1. CDR1 is LGHDT, CDR2 YNNKEL, per germline (reference sequence). This CDR3 comprises 12 residues. CDR3 residues: CASRDRATEAFF. The CDR3 DNA is TGTGCCAGCAGGGACAGGGCCACTGAAGCTTTCTTT.

V is TRBV27 and J is TRBJ2-7; TRBD1 matches 9 bases. The CDR3 is made up of 13 amino acids. Germline CDR1 and CDR2: MNHEY and SMNVEV (reference sequence). With 3 bases clipped from V and 6 bases from J, the junction kept 3 bases outside the gene matches. For the CDR3, the DNA is TGTGCCAGCAGTTTGTGGACAGGGGCCGAGCAGTACTTC. Protein: CASSLWTGAEQYF.

V gene TRBV3-1 (or the pseudogene TRBV3-2) combines with J gene TRBJ1-1; tentative D call: TRBD1 (6 bases). This CDR3 contains 15 residues. Germline loops: CDR1 LGHDT, CDR2 YNNKEL (reference sequence). V was cut by 2 bases and J by 1 base, with 11 bases left in between. The CDR3 loop is CASSQSRGQNTEAFF. CDR3 DNA sequence: TGTGCCAGCAGCCAATCCAGGGGACAGAACACTGAAGCTTTCTTT.

This chain connects TRBV12-3 or TRBV12-4 to TRBJ1-1, with TRBD1 matching over 7 bases. CDR3 length: 13 residues. With V trimmed by 10 bases and J by 3 bases, 8 bases remained unmatched. CDR3 sequence reads: CATAPGQYTEAFF. The CDR3 DNA is TGTGCCACCGCCCCGGGACAGTACACTGAAGCTTTCTTT.

V usage is TRBV30 and J usage is TRBJ2-1, with unresolved D. The CDR3 sequence is 13 residues long. Germline V gene lookup returns CDR1 GTSNPN and CDR2 SVGIG (reference sequence). V was cut by 4 bases and J by 4 bases, with 11 bases left in between. CDR3 bases: TGTGCCTGGACAGAAAGCCTATACAATGAGCAGTTCTTC. Protein sequence: CAWTESLYNEQFF.

The J gene is TRBJ2-7, the V gene TRBV3-1 (or the pseudogene TRBV3-2); TRBD2 matches 14 bases. CDR3 length: 15 residues. Looked up from germline, CDR1 is LGHDT and CDR2 is YNNKEL (reference sequence). The ends lost 3 bases at V and 2 bases at J; junction bases unmatched: 0. DNA of the CDR3: TGTGCCAGCAGCCAGGGACTAGCGGGGGCCTACGAGCAGTACTTC. Translated, it gives CASSQGLAGAYEQYF.